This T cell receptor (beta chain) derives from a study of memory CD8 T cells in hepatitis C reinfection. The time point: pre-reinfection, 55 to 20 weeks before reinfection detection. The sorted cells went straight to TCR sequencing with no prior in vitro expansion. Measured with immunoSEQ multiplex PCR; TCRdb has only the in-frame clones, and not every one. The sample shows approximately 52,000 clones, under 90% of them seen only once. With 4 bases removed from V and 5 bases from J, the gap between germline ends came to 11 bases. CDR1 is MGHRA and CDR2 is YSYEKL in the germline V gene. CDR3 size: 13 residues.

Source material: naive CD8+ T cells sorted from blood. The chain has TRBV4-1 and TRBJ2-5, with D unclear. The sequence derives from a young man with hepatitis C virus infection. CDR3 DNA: TGCGCCAGCAGCCCCCCCGGCAGGGAGACCCAGTACTTC. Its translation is CASSPPGRETQYF.